Below are 19 T cell receptor beta chains sequenced from a single sample in a study of neurological immune-mediated disorders. Each CDR3 protein is one row after TCRdb ran MiXCR on the 5' RACE reads. This sample has approximately 48,000 distinct CDR3 sequences, with roughly 13% found just once. Sample time point: longitudinal time-point 3. The sample was PBMCs. These receptors all stem from a male donor with HTLV-1-associated myelopathy (HAM/TSP).

This clonotype was picked up many times. This rearrangement joins TRBV10-3 to TRBJ1-5; D unclear. CDR3 length: 16 residues. Looked up from germline, CDR1 is ENHRY and CDR2 is SYGVKD. V was trimmed by 2 bases and J by 2 bases, leaving 13 bases between them. The CDR3 DNA reads TGTGCCATCAGTGAGCTTGGTCGGTCGGGCAATCAGCCCCAGCATTTT. This translates into CAISELGRSGNQPQHF.

This clonotype has at least ten counts. V is TRBV5-1 and J is TRBJ1-6; D remains ambiguous. This CDR3 contains 14 residues. Trimming took 0 bases from V and 6 from J, leaving 7 bases between them. CDR1 is SGHRS, CDR2 YFSETQ, per germline. CDR3 in amino acids: CASSLEAVNSPLHF. In DNA form, the CDR3 reads TGCGCCAGCAGCTTGGAGGCAGTTAATTCACCCCTCCACTTT. Looking up the rest from reference TRBV5-1 and TRBJ1-6 gives the full variable domain: KAGVTQTPRYLIKTRGQQVTLSCSPISGHRSVSWYQQTPGQGLQFLFEYFSETQRNKGNFPGRFSGRQFSNSRSEMNVSTLELGDSALYLCASSLEAVNSPLHFGNGTRLTVT.

This clonotype was detected a few times. This chain uses TRBV6-4 with TRBJ1-1; 7 bases agree with TRBD1. From germline, CDR1 is MRHNA and CDR2 SNTAGT. V lost 6 bases to trimming and J lost 2 bases; unmatched junction nucleotides: 6. The CDR3 totals 14 residues. The CDR3, as DNA: TGTGCCAGCAGAAGGACAGGAGATAACACTGAAGCTTTCTTT. This encodes CASRRTGDNTEAFF.

This clonotype was picked up many times. This rearrangement joins TRBV10-3 to TRBJ2-5; 9 nucleotides align to TRBD2. The V gene's germline CDR1 is ENHRY and CDR2 SYGVKD. V gave up 6 bases and J gave up 2 bases; unmatched junction bases: 4. This CDR3 has 14 amino acids. Here the CDR3 reads CAISLAGRQETQYF. CDR3 in DNA: TGTGCCATCAGCCTAGCGGGGAGACAAGAGACCCAGTACTTC.

This clonotype was observed at least ten times. The genes are TRBV7-2 and TRBJ2-3; a possible D gene is TRBD2 (6 bases). The CDR3 is 18 amino acids. CDR1 and CDR2 from the germline V gene are SGHTA and FQGNSA. The germline V and J ends were trimmed by 3 bases and 3 bases, with 22 bases remaining between them. The CDR3 protein is CASSFRTVWGGGTDTQYF. The CDR3 nucleotides are TGTGCCAGCAGCTTTAGGACCGTATGGGGAGGAGGGACAGATACGCAGTATTTT.

This clonotype was counted ten times or more. The chain uses TRBV4-3 and TRBJ1-2; 8 bases map to TRBD1. Per the germline V gene, CDR1 is LGHNA and CDR2 is YSLEER. The V and J ends lost 4 bases and 4 bases, in that order; junction bases with no gene match: 14. This CDR3 has 17 residues. CDR3 sequence (DNA): TGCGCCAGCAGCCCCGGACAGGGTGGGTTCGGAGGCTATGGCTACACCTTC. Its protein is CASSPGQGGFGGYGYTF.

Ten or more counts support this clonotype. The chain combines TRBV3-1 with TRBJ1-5; D ambiguous. CDR3 length: 13 residues. CDR1 and CDR2 from the germline V gene are LGHDT and YNNKEL (reference sequence). V lost 0 bases to trimming and J lost 6 bases, with 6 bases between them. CDR3 nucleotide sequence: TGTGCCAGCAGCCAAGATCTAGTTCAGCCCCAGCATTTT. Protein: CASSQDLVQPQHF.

This clonotype was picked up many times. The rearrangement links TRBV4-3 to TRBJ1-1, with 7 bases matching TRBD1. Germline-derived CDR1 and CDR2 are LGHNA and YSLEER. Trimming removed 0 bases from V and 2 bases from J; junction bases left unmatched: 3. The CDR3 is made up of 15 amino acids. This CDR3 is CASSQEQGRNTEAFF. The DNA of the CDR3 is TGCGCCAGCAGCCAAGAACAGGGGAGAAACACTGAAGCTTTCTTT.

This clonotype was counted many times. The CDR3 nucleotides are TGTGCCAGCAGCTTGGTGGGAAGGGAGGACATTCAGTACTTC. This gives the protein CASSLVGREDIQYF. The chain carries TRBV7-9 and TRBJ2-4, with D possibly TRBD2 on 6 matching bases. Per germline, CDR1 SEHNR and CDR2 FQNEAQ (reference sequence). This CDR3 is 14 amino acids long. The V and J ends lost 3 bases and 8 bases respectively, with 14 bases between them.

This clonotype was seen at least ten times. CDR3: CASSLDLSSYGLTEAFF. CDR3 coding DNA: TGTGCCAGCAGCTTAGATCTGTCTTCTTACGGTCTCACTGAAGCTTTCTTT. The J gene is TRBJ1-1, the V gene TRBV11-2; D unresolved. The CDR3 has 17 residues. V was pared by 0 bases and J by 4 bases, with 18 bases between. Germline V gives CDR1 SGHAT, CDR2 FQNNGV.

In this sample, this clonotype turned up many times. This rearrangement joins TRBV6-5 to TRBJ1-6; D gene unclear. The CDR3 is 15 amino acids. Germline V lookup: CDR1 MNHEY, CDR2 SVGAGI. V was shortened by 7 bases and J by 6 bases, with 16 bases between the two germline ends. The CDR3 DNA reads as TGTGCCAGCACCTACGGAGGGTTGAGTAATTCACCCCTCCACTTT. Translating gives CASTYGGLSNSPLHF.

This clonotype was seen at least ten times. CDR3 sequence (DNA): TGTGCCAGCAGCTCCCGGCGGGGCTACTACGAGCAGTACTTC. Encoded protein: CASSSRRGYYEQYF. The chain carries TRBV7-2 and TRBJ2-7, with a weak D call TRBD2 (6 bases). CDR1 and CDR2 from the germline V gene are SGHTA and FQGNSA. V was shortened by 4 bases and J by 3 bases, with 13 bases between the two germline ends. The CDR3 runs 14 residues.

In this sample, this clonotype turned up many times. The V gene is TRBV5-1, the J gene TRBJ1-2, with D uncertain. The CDR3 consists of 14 residues. V was cut by 0 bases and J by 1 base, with 7 bases left in between. Germline loops: CDR1 SGHRS, CDR2 YFSETQ. CDR3 coding DNA: TGCGCCAGCAGCTTGGGACACCTTAACTATGGCTACACCTTC. Protein: CASSLGHLNYGYTF.

This clonotype was detected many times. The chain uses TRBV6-4 and TRBJ1-1, with unresolved D. Germline V gives CDR1 MRHNA, CDR2 SNTAGT. Between the trimmed V and J ends, which lost 4 bases and 0 bases, there was a span of 6 bases. The CDR3 extends over 13 amino acids. The CDR3 reads CASSGNMNTEAFF. The DNA for the CDR3 is TGTGCCAGCAGTGGTAATATGAACACTGAAGCTTTCTTT.

This clonotype was recorded many times. The genes are TRBV7-6 and TRBJ2-7; 8 positions match TRBD2. The CDR3 has 15 amino acids. Germline V gives CDR1 SGHVS, CDR2 FNYEAQ. V was clipped by 0 bases and J by 1 base; unmatched bases: 2. The CDR3 DNA reads TGTGCCAGCAGCTTAGCGCCGGGGGGGTCCTACGAGCAGTACTTC. It is translated as CASSLAPGGSYEQYF.

The sample holds one count of this clonotype. The chain joins TRBV2 to TRBJ1-2, with 11 positions matching TRBD1. Per the germline V gene, CDR1 is SNHLY and CDR2 is FYNNEI. V was pared by 6 bases and J by 9 bases, with 12 bases of the junction left unmatched. The CDR3 consists of 15 residues. CDR3 protein: CASRRTGGPTDSYTF. The CDR3 DNA reads as TGTGCCAGCAGGAGGACAGGGGGCCCCACGGATAGCTACACCTTC.

This clonotype was seen many times. V is TRBV18 and J is TRBJ1-1, with no clear D. This CDR3 has 10 residues. Germline V CDR1 and CDR2: KGHSH, LQKENI. Trimming stripped 9 bases from V and 5 bases from J, with 7 bases between. The CDR3 is CASRETEAFF. The CDR3 nucleotides read TGTGCCAGTCGAGAGACTGAAGCTTTCTTT.

The sample holds many counts of this clonotype. The gene calls are TRBV7-8 and TRBJ2-3; no firm D call. The V end was cut by 5 bases, the J end by 6 bases, with 12 bases between. The CDR3 is 13 amino acids. Germline V gene data show CDR1 as SGHVS and CDR2 as FQNEAQ. The CDR3 sequence is CASSPLPTDTQYF. In nucleotides, the CDR3 is TGTGCCAGCAGCCCCCTTCCAACCGATACGCAGTATTTT.

This clonotype was recorded at least ten times. This sequence joins TRBV7-2 and TRBJ2-1; TRBD2 matches 11 bases. Germline V gene sequence: CDR1 SGHTA, CDR2 FQGNSA. V was clipped by 4 bases and J by 4 bases; unmatched bases: 12. The CDR3 contains 18 residues. The CDR3 loop is CASSSFPVAGGNYNEQFF. The DNA for the CDR3 is TGTGCCAGCAGCTCCTTCCCCGTAGCGGGGGGGAATTACAATGAGCAGTTCTTC.